This T cell receptor beta chain was obtained from a study of T-cell reconstitution after alpha-beta-depleted transplantation in children. Preparation of the TCRbeta library used unique molecular identifiers. TCRdb redid the calling of the PCR reads with MiXCR, one entry per CDR3 protein. The sample yields 700,000 to 850,000 distinct CDR3 sequences, less than 20% seen once. Notes on the study in general: Roughly two months post-transplant, alpha-beta T cells reportedly originated from several hundred graft clones that had expanded.

As concerns this clonotype: Antigen unknown.

The TCR sequence derives from a male patient between 5 and 17 years old who had a stem cell transplant for acute lymphoblastic leukemia, so the T cells may come from the graft donor. Sequencing was performed on PBMCs, mostly from graft donor cells, taken 360 days after TCRalphabeta/CD19-depleted stem cell transplant.

CDR3 DNA: TGTGCCAGCAGCCAAGAGCCTAGCCCCCTCTACAATGAGCAGTTCTTC. Its translation: CASSQEPSPLYNEQFF. The V and J genes are TRBV14 and TRBJ2-1; tentative D call: TRBD2 (5 bases). CDR3 size: 16 residues. Looked up from germline, CDR1 is SGHDN and CDR2 is FVKESK. V shed 0 bases and J shed 3 bases, with 12 bases lying between them.